Many counts were recorded for the clone carrying this T cell receptor (beta chain). Antigen: not known. The second PCR ran roughly 6 to 11 cycles with a sample-barcoded 5' primer and J-beta primers. Every cDNA molecule carried a tag from a template-switch adaptor bearing 12 random nucleotides. TCRdb reprocessed the 5' RACE reads with MiXCR, giving one entry per CDR3 protein. The sample lists 1,500,000 or so distinct CDR3 sequences; approximately 42% were seen once. The CDR3 totals 17 residues. Losses at the gene ends were 0 bases for V and 5 bases for J; bases not matched to a gene: 11. The germline V gene encodes CDR1 LGHNA and CDR2 YNFKEQ. These data come from a study of blood T cells in healthy people across ages. Study results and caveats: Across the age range, TCR beta diversity per million T cells fell in a roughly linear way.

The sample consisted of blood. The receptor was derived from a woman aged 18-29 years in good health. The V gene is TRBV4-2, the J gene TRBJ2-7; 9 bases map to TRBD2. CDR3 in amino acids: CASSQDKAGGPLNEQYF. The CDR3 DNA reads as TGTGCCAGCAGCCAAGATAAAGCGGGAGGTCCCTTGAACGAGCAGTACTTC.